The rows below give T cell receptor beta chains drawn from one sample of a study of naive and memory T cell subsets. TCRdb used MiXCR to reprocess the UMI-ligation and nested PCR reads, holding one entry per CDR3 protein. The sample contains 120,000 to 150,000 distinct CDR3 sequences, around 15% of which appear only once. The specimen sequenced was naive CD4+ T cells from blood. These receptors came from a human donor in good health. The CDR3 runs from the conserved cysteine through the conserved F or W. A D gene is named only where the DNA matches it firmly. Only some rows state a clone size, as once, few, many or a class for expanded clones.

TGTGCCAGCAGCCCCCTGCCTCCTAGCGCGGATTGGAGCTCCTACAATGAGCAGTTCTTC CASSPLPPSADWSSYNEQFF NA TRBJ2-1 TRBV7-3 NA
TGTGCCAGCAGTTACTCGGGGCTAGCGGGAGTATCCGAGCAGTACTTC CASSYSGLAGVSEQYF NA TRBJ2-7 TRBV6-6 TRBD2
TGTGCCAGTAGTATAGGGGGAGCGACCTACGAGCAGTACTTC CASSIGGATYEQYF NA TRBJ2-7 TRBV19 NA
TGCGCCAGCAGCTTGGTGGGCGGGAGGGGAAACTACGAGCAGTACTTC CASSLVGGRGNYEQYF NA TRBJ2-7 TRBV5-1 TRBD2
TGTGCCAGCAGTTACTCACGGGGGGCTCACGAGCAGTACTTC CASSYSRGAHEQYF NA TRBJ2-7 TRBV6-5 NA
TGTGCGAGCAGTTGGGGTGGGGAGTTGCAGTTCTTC CASSWGGELQFF NA TRBJ2-1 TRBV12-3/TRBV12-4 NA
TGTGCCAGCAGGGACGGTCAGAGAAACTATGGCTACACCTTC CASRDGQRNYGYTF NA TRBJ1-2 TRBV6-5 NA
TGCGCCAGCAGTGTGGCAGGGGAAGAGACCCAGTACTTC CASSVAGEETQYF many TRBJ2-5 TRBV10-1 NA
TGCAGTACGGGGGTGGGGCGGGAGACAGATACGCAGTATTTT CSTGVGRETDTQYF NA TRBJ2-3 TRBV20-1 TRBD2
TGTGCCAGCAGGGATTTAGATGAGCAGTTCTTC CASRDLDEQFF NA TRBJ2-1 TRBV6-2/TRBV6-3 NA